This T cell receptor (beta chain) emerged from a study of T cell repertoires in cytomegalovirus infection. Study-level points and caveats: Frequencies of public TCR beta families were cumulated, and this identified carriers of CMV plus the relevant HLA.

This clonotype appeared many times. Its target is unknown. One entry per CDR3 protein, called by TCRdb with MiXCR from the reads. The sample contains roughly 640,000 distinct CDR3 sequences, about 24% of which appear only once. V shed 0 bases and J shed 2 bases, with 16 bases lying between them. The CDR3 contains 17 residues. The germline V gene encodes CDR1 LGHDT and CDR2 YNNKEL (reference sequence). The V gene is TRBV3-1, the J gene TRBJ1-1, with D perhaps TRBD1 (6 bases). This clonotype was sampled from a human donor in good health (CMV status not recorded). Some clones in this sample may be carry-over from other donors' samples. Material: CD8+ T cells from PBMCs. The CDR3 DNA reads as TGTGCCAGCAGCCAAGATAGCGTACGGACAGAAAACACTGAAGCTTTCTTT. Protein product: CASSQDSVRTENTEAFF.